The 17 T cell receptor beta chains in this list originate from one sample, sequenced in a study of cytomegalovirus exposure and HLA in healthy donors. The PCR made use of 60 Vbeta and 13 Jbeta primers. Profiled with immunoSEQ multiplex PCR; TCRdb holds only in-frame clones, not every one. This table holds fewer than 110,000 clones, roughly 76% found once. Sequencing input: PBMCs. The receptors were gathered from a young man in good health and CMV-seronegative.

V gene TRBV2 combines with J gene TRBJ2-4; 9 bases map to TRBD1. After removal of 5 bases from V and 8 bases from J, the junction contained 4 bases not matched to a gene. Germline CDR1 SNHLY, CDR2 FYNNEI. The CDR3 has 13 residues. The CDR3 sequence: CASSNRGRDIQYF. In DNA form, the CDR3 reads TGTGCCAGCAGTAACAGGGGGCGGGACATTCAGTACTTC.

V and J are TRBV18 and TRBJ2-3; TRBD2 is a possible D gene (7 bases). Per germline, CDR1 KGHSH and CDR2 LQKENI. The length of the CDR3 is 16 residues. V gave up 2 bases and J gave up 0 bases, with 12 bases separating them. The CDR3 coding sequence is TGTGCCAGCTCACCAGTTCGGGGGGCCAGCACAGATACGCAGTATTTT. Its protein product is CASSPVRGASTDTQYF.

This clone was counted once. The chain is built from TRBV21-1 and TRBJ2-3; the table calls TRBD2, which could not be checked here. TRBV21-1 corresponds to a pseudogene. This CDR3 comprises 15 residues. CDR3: CASNTLAGGPDTQYF. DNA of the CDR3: TGTGCCAGCAATACGCTAGCGGGGGGGCCAGATACGCAGTATTTT.

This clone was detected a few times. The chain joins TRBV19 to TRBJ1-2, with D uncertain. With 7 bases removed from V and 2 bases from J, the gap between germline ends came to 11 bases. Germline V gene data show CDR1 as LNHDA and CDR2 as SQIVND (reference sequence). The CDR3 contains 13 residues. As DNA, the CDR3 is TGTGCCAGTAATCCCAGACTCAACTATGGCTACACCTTC. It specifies CASNPRLNYGYTF.

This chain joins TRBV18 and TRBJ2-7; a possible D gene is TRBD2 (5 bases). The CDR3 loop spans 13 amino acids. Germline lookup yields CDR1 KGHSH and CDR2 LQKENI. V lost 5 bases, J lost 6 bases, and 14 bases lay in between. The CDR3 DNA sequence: TGTGCCAGCTCATCCCGGGAACAGAGCGAGCAGTACTTC. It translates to CASSSREQSEQYF.

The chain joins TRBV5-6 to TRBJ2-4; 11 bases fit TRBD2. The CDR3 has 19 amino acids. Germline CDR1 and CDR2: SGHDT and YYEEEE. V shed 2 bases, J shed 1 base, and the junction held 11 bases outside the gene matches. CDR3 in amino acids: CASSFLSSGGQGAKNIQYF. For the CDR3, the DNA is TGTGCCAGCAGCTTTTTGTCTAGCGGGGGGCAGGGGGCCAAAAACATTCAGTACTTC.

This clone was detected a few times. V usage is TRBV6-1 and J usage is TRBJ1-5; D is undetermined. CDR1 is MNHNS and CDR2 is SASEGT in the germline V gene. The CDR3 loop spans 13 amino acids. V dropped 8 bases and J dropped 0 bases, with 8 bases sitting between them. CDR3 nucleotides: TGTGCCAGCGTGACATATAGCAATCAGCCCCAGCATTTT. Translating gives CASVTYSNQPQHF.

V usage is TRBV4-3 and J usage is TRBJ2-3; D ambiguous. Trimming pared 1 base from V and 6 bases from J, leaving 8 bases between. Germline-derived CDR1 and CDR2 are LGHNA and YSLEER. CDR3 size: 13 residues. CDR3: CASSQGLRDTQYF. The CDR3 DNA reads TGCGCCAGCAGCCAAGGTTTGAGGGATACGCAGTATTTT.

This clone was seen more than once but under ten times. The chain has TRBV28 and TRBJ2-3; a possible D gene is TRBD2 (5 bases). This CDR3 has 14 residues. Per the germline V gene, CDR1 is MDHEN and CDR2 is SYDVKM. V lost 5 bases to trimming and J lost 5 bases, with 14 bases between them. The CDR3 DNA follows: TGTGCCAGCAGTACCCCCAGCGGAGGAGATACGCAGTATTTT. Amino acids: CASSTPSGGDTQYF.

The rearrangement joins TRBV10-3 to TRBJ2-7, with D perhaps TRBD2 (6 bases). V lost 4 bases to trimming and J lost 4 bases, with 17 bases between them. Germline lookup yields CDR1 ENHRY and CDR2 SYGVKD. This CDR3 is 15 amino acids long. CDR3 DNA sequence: TGTGCCATCAGTGGGGAGGCGGTCTCACGGTACGAGCAGTACTTC. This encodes CAISGEAVSRYEQYF.

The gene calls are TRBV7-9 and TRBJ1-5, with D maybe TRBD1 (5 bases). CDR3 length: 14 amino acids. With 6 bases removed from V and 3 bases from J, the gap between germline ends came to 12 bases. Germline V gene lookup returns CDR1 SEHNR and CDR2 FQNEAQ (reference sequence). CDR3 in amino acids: CASSRGGNNQPQHF. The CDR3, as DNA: TGTGCCAGCAGTCGGGGGGGAAACAATCAGCCCCAGCATTTT.

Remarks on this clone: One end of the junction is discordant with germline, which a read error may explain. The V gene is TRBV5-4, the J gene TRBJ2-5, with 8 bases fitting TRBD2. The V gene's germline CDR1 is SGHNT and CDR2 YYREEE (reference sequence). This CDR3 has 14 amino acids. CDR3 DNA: TGTGCCAGCAGCTTGCGGGGGGGACAAGTGACCCAGTACTTC. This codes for CASSLRGGQVTQYF.

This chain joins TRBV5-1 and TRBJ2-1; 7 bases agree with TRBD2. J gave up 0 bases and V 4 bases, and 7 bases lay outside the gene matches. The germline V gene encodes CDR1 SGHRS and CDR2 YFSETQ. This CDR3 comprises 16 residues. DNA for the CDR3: TGCGCCAGCAGCCAAGCGGGGACTGGCTCCTACAATGAGCAGTTCTTC. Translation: CASSQAGTGSYNEQFF.

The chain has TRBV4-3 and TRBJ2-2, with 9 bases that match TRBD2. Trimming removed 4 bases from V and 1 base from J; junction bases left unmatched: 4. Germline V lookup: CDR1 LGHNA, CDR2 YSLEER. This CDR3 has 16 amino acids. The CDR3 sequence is CASSPPAGGNTGELFF. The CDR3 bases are TGCGCCAGCAGCCCCCCAGCGGGGGGGAACACCGGGGAGCTGTTTTTT.

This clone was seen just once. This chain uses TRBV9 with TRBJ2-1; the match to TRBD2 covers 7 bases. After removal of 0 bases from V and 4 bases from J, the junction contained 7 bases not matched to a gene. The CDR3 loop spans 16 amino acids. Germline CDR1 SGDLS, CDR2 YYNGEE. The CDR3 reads CASSVAPGLEYNEQFF. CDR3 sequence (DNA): TGTGCCAGCAGCGTAGCTCCAGGACTAGAGTACAATGAGCAGTTCTTC.

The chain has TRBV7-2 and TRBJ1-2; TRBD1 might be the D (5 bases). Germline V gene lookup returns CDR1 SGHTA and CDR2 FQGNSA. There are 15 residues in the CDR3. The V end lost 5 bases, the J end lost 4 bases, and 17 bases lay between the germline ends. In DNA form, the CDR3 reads TGTGCCAGCAGCCCCCGGGGGACCCAGAGCTATGGCTACACCTTC. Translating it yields CASSPRGTQSYGYTF.

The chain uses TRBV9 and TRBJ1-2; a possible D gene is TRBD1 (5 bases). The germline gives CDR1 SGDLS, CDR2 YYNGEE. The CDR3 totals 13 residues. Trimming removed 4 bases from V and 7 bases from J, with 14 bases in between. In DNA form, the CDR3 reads TGTGCCAGCAGCCCCGGGGGGTGGGGTGGCTACACCTTC. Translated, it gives CASSPGGWGGYTF. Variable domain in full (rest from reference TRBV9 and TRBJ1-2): DSGVTQTPKHLITATGQRVTLRCSPRSGDLSVYWYQQSLDQGLQFLIQYYNGEERAKGNILERFSAQQFPDLHSELNLSSLELGDSALYFCASSPGGWGGYTFGSGTRLTVV.